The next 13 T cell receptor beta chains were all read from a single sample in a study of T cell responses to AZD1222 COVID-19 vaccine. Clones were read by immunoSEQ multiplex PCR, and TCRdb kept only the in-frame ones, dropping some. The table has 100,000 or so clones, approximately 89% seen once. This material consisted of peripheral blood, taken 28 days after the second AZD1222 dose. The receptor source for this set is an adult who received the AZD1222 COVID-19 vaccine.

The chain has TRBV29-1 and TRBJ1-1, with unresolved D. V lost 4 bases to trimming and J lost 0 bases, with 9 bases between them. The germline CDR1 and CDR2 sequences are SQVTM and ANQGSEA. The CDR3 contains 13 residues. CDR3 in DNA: TGCAGCGTTGTGTTAAACCTGAACACTGAAGCTTTCTTT. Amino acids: CSVVLNLNTEAFF.

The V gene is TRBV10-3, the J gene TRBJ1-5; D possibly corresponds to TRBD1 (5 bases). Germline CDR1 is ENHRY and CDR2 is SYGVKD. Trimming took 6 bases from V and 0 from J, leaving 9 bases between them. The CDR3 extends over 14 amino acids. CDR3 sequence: CAISSGNSNQPQHF. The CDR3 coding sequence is TGTGCCATCAGCTCAGGGAATAGCAATCAGCCCCAGCATTTT.

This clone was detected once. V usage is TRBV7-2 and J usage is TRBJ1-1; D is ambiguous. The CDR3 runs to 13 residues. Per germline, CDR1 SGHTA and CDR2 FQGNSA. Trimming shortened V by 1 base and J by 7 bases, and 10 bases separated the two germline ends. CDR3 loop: CASSLERALEAFF. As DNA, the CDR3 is TGTGCCAGCAGCTTAGAAAGGGCGCTTGAAGCTTTCTTT.

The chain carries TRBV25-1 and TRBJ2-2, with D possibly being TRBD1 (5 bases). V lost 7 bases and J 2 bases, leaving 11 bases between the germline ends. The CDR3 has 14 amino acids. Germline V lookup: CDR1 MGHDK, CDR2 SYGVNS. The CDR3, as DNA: TGTGCCAGCAAGGGCAGGACAAACACCGGGGAGCTGTTTTTT. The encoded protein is CASKGRTNTGELFF.

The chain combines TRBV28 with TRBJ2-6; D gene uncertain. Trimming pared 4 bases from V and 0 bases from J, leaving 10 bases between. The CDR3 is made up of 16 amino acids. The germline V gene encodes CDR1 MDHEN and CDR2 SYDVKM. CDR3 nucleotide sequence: TGTGCCAGCAGTTCCCCGGGTAGCTCTGGGGCCAACGTCCTGACTTTC. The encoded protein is CASSSPGSSGANVLTF.

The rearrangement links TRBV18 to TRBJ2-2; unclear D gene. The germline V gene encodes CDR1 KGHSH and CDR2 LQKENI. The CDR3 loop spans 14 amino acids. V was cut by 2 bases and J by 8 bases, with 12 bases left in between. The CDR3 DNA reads TGTGCCAGCTCACCAACTAACCGTGCAGGGGAGCTGTTTTTT. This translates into CASSPTNRAGELFF.

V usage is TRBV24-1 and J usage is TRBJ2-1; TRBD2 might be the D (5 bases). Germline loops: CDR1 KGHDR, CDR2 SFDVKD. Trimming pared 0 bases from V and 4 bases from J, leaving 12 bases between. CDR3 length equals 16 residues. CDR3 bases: TGTGCCACCAGTGATTTGTCGGGGTCGGAGTACAATGAGCAGTTCTTC. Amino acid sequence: CATSDLSGSEYNEQFF.

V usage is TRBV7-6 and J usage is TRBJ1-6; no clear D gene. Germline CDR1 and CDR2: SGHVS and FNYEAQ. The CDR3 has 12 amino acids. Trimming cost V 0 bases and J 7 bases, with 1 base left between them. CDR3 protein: CASSLANSPLHF. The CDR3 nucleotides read TGTGCCAGCAGCTTAGCGAATTCACCCCTCCACTTT.

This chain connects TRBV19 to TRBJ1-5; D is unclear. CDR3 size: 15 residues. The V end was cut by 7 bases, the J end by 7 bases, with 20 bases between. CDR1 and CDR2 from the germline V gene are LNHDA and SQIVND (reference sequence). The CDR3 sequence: CASNRAPVDGQPQHF. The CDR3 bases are TGTGCCAGTAACCGGGCCCCGGTCGACGGCCAGCCCCAGCATTTT.

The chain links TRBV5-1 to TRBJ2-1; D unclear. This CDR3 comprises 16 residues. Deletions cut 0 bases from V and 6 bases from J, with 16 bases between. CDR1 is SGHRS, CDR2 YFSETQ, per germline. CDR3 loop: CASSLGVDRLRNEQFF. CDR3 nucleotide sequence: TGCGCCAGCAGCTTGGGGGTCGATCGGTTGCGCAATGAGCAGTTCTTC.

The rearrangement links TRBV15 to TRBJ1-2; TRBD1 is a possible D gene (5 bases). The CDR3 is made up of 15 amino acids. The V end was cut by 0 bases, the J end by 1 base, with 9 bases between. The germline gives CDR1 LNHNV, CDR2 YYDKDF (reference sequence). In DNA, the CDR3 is TGTGCCACCAGCAGAGATAAAGGGGATAACTATGGCTACACCTTC. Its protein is CATSRDKGDNYGYTF. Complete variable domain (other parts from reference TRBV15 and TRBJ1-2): DAMVIQNPRYQVTQFGKPVTLSCSQTLNHNVMYWYQQKSSQAPKLLFHYYDKDFNNEADTPDNFQSRRPNTSFCFLDIRSPGLGDTAMYLCATSRDKGDNYGYTFGSGTRLTVV.

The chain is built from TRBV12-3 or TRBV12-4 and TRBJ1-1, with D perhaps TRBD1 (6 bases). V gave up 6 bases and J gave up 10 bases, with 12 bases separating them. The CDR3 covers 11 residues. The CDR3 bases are TGTGCCAGCAGCTCCGGGACAAGAGCTTTCTTT. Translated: CASSSGTRAFF.

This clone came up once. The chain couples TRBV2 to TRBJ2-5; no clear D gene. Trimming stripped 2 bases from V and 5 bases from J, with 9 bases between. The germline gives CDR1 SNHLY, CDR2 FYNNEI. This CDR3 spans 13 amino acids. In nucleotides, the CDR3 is TGTGCCAGCAGTGAAACTCTTGGCGAGACCCAGTACTTC. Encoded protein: CASSETLGETQYF.